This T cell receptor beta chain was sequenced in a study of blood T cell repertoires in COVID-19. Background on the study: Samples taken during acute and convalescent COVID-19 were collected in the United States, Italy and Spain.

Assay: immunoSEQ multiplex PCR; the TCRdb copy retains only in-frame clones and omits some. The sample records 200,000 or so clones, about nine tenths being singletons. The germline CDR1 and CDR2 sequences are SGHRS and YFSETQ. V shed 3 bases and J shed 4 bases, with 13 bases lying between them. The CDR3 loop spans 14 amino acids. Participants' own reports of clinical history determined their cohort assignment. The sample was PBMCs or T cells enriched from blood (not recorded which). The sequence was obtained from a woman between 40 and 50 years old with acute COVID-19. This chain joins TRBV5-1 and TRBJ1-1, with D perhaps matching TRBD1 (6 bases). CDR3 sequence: CASSSHQGPTEAFF. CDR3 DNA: TGCGCCAGCAGCTCACACCAGGGGCCCACTGAAGCTTTCTTT.